Listed below are T cell receptor beta chains from one sample, sequenced in a study of T-cell memory formation after mild COVID-19. Via MiXCR, TCRdb re-called the 5' RACE reads, giving one row per CDR3 protein. The table includes about 250,000 distinct CDR3 sequences, 15% detected once. Sequencing was done on a sample of PBMCs or a T cell subset sorted from them (not recorded which). All receptors come from an adult woman who had mild COVID-19 (a few samples of this study predate the infection). Cell type and time point are not known. CDR3s include the opening cysteine and the closing phenylalanine or tryptophan. The D gene is left open where the match is weak. Clone size is stated in some rows and not others, as once, few, many or a class when expanded.

j_call,clone_size,d_call,v_call,cdr3_nt,cdr3_aa
TRBJ2-3,few,TRBD2,TRBV4-1,TGCGCCAGCAGCGAAAGAGCGGGGGCTAGCACAGATACGCAGTATTTT,CASSERAGASTDTQYF
TRBJ2-6,.,.,TRBV6-5,TGTGCCAGCAGAAAGAACAGGGGGGGATCTGGGGCCAACGTCCTGACTTTC,CASRKNRGGSGANVLTF
TRBJ2-1,.,TRBD2,TRBV3-1,TGTGCCAGCAGCAGAAGGCTAGCGGCCGGCTACAATGAGCAGTTCTTC,CASSRRLAAGYNEQFF
TRBJ2-1,.,TRBD2,TRBV20-1,TGCAGTGCTACCGGGGGGACCTTGGATGAGCAGTTCTTC,CSATGGTLDEQFF
TRBJ2-2,few,TRBD1,TRBV18,TGTGCCAGCTCACCGGGACAGACCGGGGAGCTGTTTTTT,CASSPGQTGELFF
TRBJ2-3,.,TRBD2,TRBV4-1,TGCGCCAGCAGTCGCGGGACTAGCGGGGAAGATACGCAGTATTTT,CASSRGTSGEDTQYF
TRBJ2-3,few,TRBD2,TRBV12-3/TRBV12-4,TGTGCCAGCAGCCGAGACGGGCGGGGGAGCACAGATACGCAGTATTTT,CASSRDGRGSTDTQYF
TRBJ2-7,.,.,TRBV7-2,TGTGCCAGCAGCTTAGACAGCAGGTCCTACGAGCAGTACTTC,CASSLDSRSYEQYF
TRBJ2-5,few,TRBD1,TRBV5-1,TGCGCCAGCAGCCCCGAACAGGGGCGGCAAGAGACCCAGTACTTC,CASSPEQGRQETQYF
TRBJ1-2,.,.,TRBV24-1,TGTGCCACCAGTGATGCGGGACGGTCTAACTATGGCTACACCTTC,CATSDAGRSNYGYTF
TRBJ2-3,.,.,TRBV29-1,TGCAGCGTTTTTTCGCGGGTCACAGATACGCAGTATTTT,CSVFSRVTDTQYF
TRBJ2-3,once,TRBD2,TRBV15,TGTGCCACCAGCAGAGGCGGTCTAGCGGGAGGAGATACGCAGTATTTT,CATSRGGLAGGDTQYF
TRBJ1-5,.,.,TRBV29-1,TGCAGCGTTGAAGAGGGCCAGAATCAGCCCCAGCATTTT,CSVEEGQNQPQHF
TRBJ1-4,many,.,TRBV15,TGTGCCACCAGCGCAGGCTCTGGGCCAACTAATGAAAAACTGTTTTTT,CATSAGSGPTNEKLFF
TRBJ2-5,.,TRBD2,TRBV20-1,TGCAGTGCTGGGCGGGAGGCGGAGACCCAGTACTTC,CSAGREAETQYF
TRBJ1-2,.,TRBD1,TRBV3-1,TGTGCCAGCAGCCAAGAGGGACAGAACTATGGCTACACCTTC,CASSQEGQNYGYTF
TRBJ1-4,.,.,TRBV20-1,TGCAGTGCTAGACCCCCAGGGCTTTCGTTGGAAAAACTGTTTTTT,CSARPPGLSLEKLFF
TRBJ2-5,.,TRBD2,TRBV5-6,TGTGCCAGCAGGGGCTTGGGCGGGGGACAAGAGACCCAGTACTTC,CASRGLGGGQETQYF
TRBJ1-1,.,.,TRBV12-3/TRBV12-4,TGTGCCAGCAGTTTTTGGAGGGGAGGGACTGAAGCTTTCTTT,CASSFWRGGTEAFF
TRBJ2-5,few,.,TRBV16,TGTGCCAGCAGCCAATTTCTGGAGACCCAGTACTTC,CASSQFLETQYF
TRBJ2-2,.,TRBD2,TRBV3-1,TGTGCCAGCAGCCAAGGACTAGCGGGAATCGGGGAGCTGTTTTTT,CASSQGLAGIGELFF
TRBJ1-2,.,.,TRBV12-3/TRBV12-4,TGTGCCAGCAGCCAAGCACCCGGGGCGACGCCTTACACCTTC,CASSQAPGATPYTF
TRBJ1-3,.,TRBD1,TRBV15,TGTGCCACTCAACCGGGACAGCAGAGATACTCTGGAAACACCATATATTTT,CATQPGQQRYSGNTIYF
TRBJ1-1,.,.,TRBV20-1,TGCAGTGCCGAGGGGAGGGAGAACACTGAAGCTTTCTTT,CSAEGRENTEAFF
TRBJ2-7,.,TRBD1,TRBV12-3/TRBV12-4,TGTGCCAGCAGCTTTGAGTATGGACAGGCTCAGTACTTC,CASSFEYGQAQYF
TRBJ2-1,few,TRBD2,TRBV7-9,TGTGCCAGCAGCTCCAGAGCGGGAGGGCCGCGGGCATACAATGAGCAGTTCTTC,CASSSRAGGPRAYNEQFF
TRBJ2-5,few,TRBD2,TRBV12-3/TRBV12-4,TGTGCCAGCAGTGCTACTAGCGGGGGCCAAGAGACCCAGTACTTC,CASSATSGGQETQYF
TRBJ2-3,few,TRBD2,TRBV7-6,TGTGCCAGCAGCTTGGGGCGGGAGTGGGACGATACGCAGTATTTT,CASSLGREWDDTQYF
TRBJ2-1,.,.,TRBV9,TGTGCCAGCAGCGTAGACGGGGGCTCCTACAATGAGCAGTTCTTC,CASSVDGGSYNEQFF
TRBJ1-1,few,.,TRBV3-1,TGTGCCAGCAGCCACCCGAACACTGAAGCTTTCTTT,CASSHPNTEAFF
TRBJ1-1,many,TRBD1,TRBV10-3,TGTGCCATCAGCGGACAGGCGAACACTGAAGCTTTCTTT,CAISGQANTEAFF
TRBJ2-3,few,.,TRBV5-1,TGCGCCAGCAGCCTGCCTCAAACAGGGCTCGCAGATACGCAGTATTTT,CASSLPQTGLADTQYF
TRBJ2-1,many,.,TRBV12-3/TRBV12-4,TGTGCCAGCAGTACCGGGTTAGGGGAGGCCACGTTGGGTGAGCAGTTCTTC,CASSTGLGEATLGEQFF
TRBJ2-3,.,.,TRBV9,TGTGCCAGCAGCGCCCCTGGGTTCCCGGATACGCAGTATTTT,CASSAPGFPDTQYF
TRBJ2-7,.,TRBD1,TRBV27,TGTGCCAGCAGTTTACTGGGACAGGATGACTACGAGCAGTACTTC,CASSLLGQDDYEQYF
TRBJ2-3,few,TRBD2,TRBV24-1,TGTGCCACCAGTGATCCCGGACTAGCCGGCACAGATACGCAGTATTTT,CATSDPGLAGTDTQYF
TRBJ2-3,.,TRBD2,TRBV6-2/TRBV6-3,TGTGCCAGCAGTTACCGGTCTAGCGGGATCACAGATACGCAGTATTTT,CASSYRSSGITDTQYF
TRBJ2-7,.,.,TRBV20-1,TGCAGTGCTTCAACAGGGAGTGTCTCCTACGAGCAGTACTTC,CSASTGSVSYEQYF
TRBJ1-2,many,.,TRBV4-2,TGTGCCAGCAGCCATGGCAGGGCTAATGGCTACACCTTC,CASSHGRANGYTF
TRBJ2-7,.,TRBD1,TRBV20-1,TGCAGTGCTTCCGGGACAGGGACCCACGAGCAGTACTTC,CSASGTGTHEQYF
TRBJ2-7,many,.,TRBV3-1,TGTGCCAGCAGCCAAATGGGGGTGGGGGAGCAGTACTTC,CASSQMGVGEQYF
TRBJ1-5,.,.,TRBV2,TGTGCCAGCAGTCACACCGAAAGCAATCAGCCCCAGCATTTT,CASSHTESNQPQHF
TRBJ2-3,.,TRBD2,TRBV7-9,TGTGCCAGCAGCTTAGATCCTAGCGGGACCTCAGATACGCAGTATTTT,CASSLDPSGTSDTQYF
TRBJ2-7,many,.,TRBV29-1,TGCAGCGTTGAAGGGCCTAGGGGGGCGGTCGTCGACGAGCAGTACTTC,CSVEGPRGAVVDEQYF
TRBJ1-1,.,.,TRBV10-3,TGTGCCATCAGTGGGATGGACAGCCAGAACACTGAAGCTTTCTTT,CAISGMDSQNTEAFF
TRBJ1-1,many,.,TRBV7-9,TGTGCCAGCATGGAGGGGATGAACACTGAAGCTTTCTTT,CASMEGMNTEAFF
TRBJ2-1,many,TRBD2,TRBV12-3/TRBV12-4,TGTGCCAGCAGTTTCGGAGCGGGAGATTTTCACAATGAGCAGTTCTTC,CASSFGAGDFHNEQFF
TRBJ1-1,few,.,TRBV29-1,TGCATCCGTTGGGGTCAGGGGACGACTGAAGCTTTCTTT,CIRWGQGTTEAFF
TRBJ2-7,many,.,TRBV3-1,TGTGCCAGCAGCCCACTCGGGGCCTACGAGCAGTACTTC,CASSPLGAYEQYF
TRBJ2-2,.,TRBD1,TRBV7-3,TGTGCCAGCAGCTTTTTGGCAGGGGGCGCCGGCGGGGAGCTGTTTTTT,CASSFLAGGAGGELFF
TRBJ1-2,few,.,TRBV20-1,TGCAGTGCTACAGGGGCCTATGGCTACACCTTC,CSATGAYGYTF
TRBJ2-1,.,.,TRBV2,TGTGCCAGCCGGCCGGGACGGGGTGATGATGAGCAGTTCTTC,CASRPGRGDDEQFF
TRBJ2-7,few,TRBD1,TRBV7-2,TGTGCCAGCAGCTTAGTTCCAGGGGGCGGGGAGCAGTACTTC,CASSLVPGGGEQYF
TRBJ2-3,.,TRBD1,TRBV5-4,TGTGCCAGCAGCTTCGGGACAGATCGCGATACGCAGTATTTT,CASSFGTDRDTQYF
TRBJ1-1,many,.,TRBV9,TGTGCCAGCAGCGCCAGAGTAGCTCCGAACACTGAAGCTTTCTTT,CASSARVAPNTEAFF